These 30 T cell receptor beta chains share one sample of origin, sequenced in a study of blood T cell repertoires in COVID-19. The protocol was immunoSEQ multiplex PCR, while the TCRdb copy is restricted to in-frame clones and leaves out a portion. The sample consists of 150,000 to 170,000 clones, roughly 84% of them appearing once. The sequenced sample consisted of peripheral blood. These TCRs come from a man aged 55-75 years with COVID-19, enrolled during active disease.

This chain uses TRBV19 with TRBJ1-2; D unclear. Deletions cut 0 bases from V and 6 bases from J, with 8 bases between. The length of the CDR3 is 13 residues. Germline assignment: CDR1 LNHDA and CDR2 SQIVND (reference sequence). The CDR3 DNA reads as TGTGCCAGTAGTATAGATTCGGGAGATGGCTACACCTTC. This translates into CASSIDSGDGYTF.

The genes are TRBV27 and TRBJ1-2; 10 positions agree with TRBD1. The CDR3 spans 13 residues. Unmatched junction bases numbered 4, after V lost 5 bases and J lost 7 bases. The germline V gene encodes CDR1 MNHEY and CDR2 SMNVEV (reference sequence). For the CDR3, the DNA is TGTGCCAGCAGTATCGGGACAGGGGCTGGCTACACCTTC. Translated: CASSIGTGAGYTF.

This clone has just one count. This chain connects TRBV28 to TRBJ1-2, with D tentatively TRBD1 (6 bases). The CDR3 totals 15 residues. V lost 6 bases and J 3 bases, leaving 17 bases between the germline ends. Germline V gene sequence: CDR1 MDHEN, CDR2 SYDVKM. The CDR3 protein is CASSPSQGGYYGYTF. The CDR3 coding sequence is TGTGCCAGCAGCCCGTCACAGGGTGGGTACTATGGCTACACCTTC.

The CDR3 bases are TGTGCCAGCAGCTTATCAGGGGAAGCTTTCTTT. This translates into CASSLSGEAFF. The chain has TRBV11-3 and TRBJ1-1, with a weak D call TRBD1 (5 bases). Trimming cost V 2 bases and J 8 bases, with 6 bases left between them. Germline V gene sequence: CDR1 SGHNT, CDR2 YENEEA. The CDR3 is 11 amino acids.

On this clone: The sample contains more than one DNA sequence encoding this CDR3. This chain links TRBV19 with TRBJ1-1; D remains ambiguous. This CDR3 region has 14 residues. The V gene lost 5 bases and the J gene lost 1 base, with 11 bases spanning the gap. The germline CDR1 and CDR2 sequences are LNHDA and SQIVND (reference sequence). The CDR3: CASSFLGGNTEAFF. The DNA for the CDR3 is TGTGCCAGTAGTTTTCTGGGAGGGAACACTGAAGCTTTCTTT.

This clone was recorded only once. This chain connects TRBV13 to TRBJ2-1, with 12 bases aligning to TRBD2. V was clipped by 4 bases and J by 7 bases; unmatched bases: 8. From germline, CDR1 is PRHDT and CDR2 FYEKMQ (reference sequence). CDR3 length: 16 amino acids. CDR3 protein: CASSSRTSGNRNEQFF. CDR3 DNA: TGTGCCAGCAGCTCCAGGACTAGCGGGAATAGAAATGAGCAGTTCTTC.

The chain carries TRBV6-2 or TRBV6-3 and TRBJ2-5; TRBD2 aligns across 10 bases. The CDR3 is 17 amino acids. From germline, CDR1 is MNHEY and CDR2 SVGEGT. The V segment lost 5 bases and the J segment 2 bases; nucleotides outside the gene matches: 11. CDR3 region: CASSTIPGLAHQETQYF. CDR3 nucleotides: TGTGCCAGCAGTACGATCCCGGGACTAGCGCATCAAGAGACCCAGTACTTC.

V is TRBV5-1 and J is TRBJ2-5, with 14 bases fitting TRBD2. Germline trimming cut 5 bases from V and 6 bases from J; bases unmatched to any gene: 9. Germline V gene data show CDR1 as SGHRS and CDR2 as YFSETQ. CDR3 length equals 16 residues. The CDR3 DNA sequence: TGCGCCAGCAGGAGGGCCGGGACTAGCGGGAGTAAGACCCAGTACTTC. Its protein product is CASRRAGTSGSKTQYF.

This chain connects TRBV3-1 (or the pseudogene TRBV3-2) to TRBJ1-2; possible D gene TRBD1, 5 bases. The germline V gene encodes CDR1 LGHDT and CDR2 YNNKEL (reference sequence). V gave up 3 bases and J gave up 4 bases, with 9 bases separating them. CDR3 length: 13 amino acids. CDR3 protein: CASSQTEAYGYTF. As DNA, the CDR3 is TGTGCCAGCAGCCAGACAGAGGCCTATGGCTACACCTTC.

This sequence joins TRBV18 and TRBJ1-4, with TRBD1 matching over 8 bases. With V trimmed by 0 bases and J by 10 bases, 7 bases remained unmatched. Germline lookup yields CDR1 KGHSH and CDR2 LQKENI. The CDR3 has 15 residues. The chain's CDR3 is CASSPPSGQGGKLFF. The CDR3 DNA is TGTGCCAGCTCACCACCTTCTGGACAGGGCGGAAAACTGTTTTTT.

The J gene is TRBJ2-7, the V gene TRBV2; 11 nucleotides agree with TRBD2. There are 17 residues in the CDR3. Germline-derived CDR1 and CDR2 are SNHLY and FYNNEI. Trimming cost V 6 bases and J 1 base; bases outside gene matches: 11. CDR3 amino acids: CASSETSGAARSYEQYF. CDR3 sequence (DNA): TGTGCCAGCAGCGAGACTAGCGGGGCAGCTAGATCCTACGAGCAGTACTTC.

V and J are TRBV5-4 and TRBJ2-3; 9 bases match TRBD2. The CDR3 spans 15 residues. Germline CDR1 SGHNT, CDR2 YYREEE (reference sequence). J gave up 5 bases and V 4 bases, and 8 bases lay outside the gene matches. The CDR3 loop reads CASSGSSGNQDTQYF. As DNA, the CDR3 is TGTGCCAGCAGCGGGTCTAGCGGGAATCAAGATACGCAGTATTTT.

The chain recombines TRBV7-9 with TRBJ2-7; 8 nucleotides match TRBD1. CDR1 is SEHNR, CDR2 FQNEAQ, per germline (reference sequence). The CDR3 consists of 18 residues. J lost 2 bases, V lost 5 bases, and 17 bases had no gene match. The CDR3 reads CASSRDLKGQGHPYEQYF. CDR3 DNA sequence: TGTGCCAGCAGCCGGGACCTAAAAGGACAGGGACACCCCTACGAGCAGTACTTC.

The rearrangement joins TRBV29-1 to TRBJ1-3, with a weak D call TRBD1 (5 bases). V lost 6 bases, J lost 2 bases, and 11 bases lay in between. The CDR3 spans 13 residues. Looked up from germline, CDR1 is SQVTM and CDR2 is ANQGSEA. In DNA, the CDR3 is TGCAGCGTCGCACAGGTCCCTGGAAACACCATATATTTT. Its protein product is CSVAQVPGNTIYF. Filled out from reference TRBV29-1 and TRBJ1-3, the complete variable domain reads SAVISQKPSRDICQRGTSLTIQCQVDSQVTMMFWYRQQPGQSLTLIATANQGSEATYESGFVIDKFPISRPNLTFSTLTVSNMSPEDSSIYLCSVAQVPGNTIYFGEGSWLTVV.

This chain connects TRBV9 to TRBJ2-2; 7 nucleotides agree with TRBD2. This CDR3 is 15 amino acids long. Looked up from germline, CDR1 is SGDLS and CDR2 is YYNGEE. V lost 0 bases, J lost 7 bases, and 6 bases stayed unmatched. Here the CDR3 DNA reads TGTGCCAGCAGCGTAGATCCTAGCGGCTACGGGGAGCTGTTTTTT. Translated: CASSVDPSGYGELFF. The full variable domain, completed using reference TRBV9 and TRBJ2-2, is DSGVTQTPKHLITATGQRVTLRCSPRSGDLSVYWYQQSLDQGLQFLIQYYNGEERAKGNILERFSAQQFPDLHSELNLSSLELGDSALYFCASSVDPSGYGELFFGEGSRLTVL.

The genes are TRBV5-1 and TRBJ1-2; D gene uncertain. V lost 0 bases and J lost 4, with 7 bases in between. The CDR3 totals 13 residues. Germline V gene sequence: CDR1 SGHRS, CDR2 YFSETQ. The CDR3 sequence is CASSLAGIYGYTF. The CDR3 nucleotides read TGCGCCAGCAGCTTGGCGGGGATCTATGGCTACACCTTC.

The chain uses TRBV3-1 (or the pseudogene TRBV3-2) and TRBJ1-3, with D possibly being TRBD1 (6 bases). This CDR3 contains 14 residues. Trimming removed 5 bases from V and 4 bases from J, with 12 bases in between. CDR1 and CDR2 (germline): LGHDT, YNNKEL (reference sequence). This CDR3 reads CASSGQGKGNTIYF. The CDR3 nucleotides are TGTGCCAGCAGCGGTCAGGGGAAAGGAAACACCATATATTTT.

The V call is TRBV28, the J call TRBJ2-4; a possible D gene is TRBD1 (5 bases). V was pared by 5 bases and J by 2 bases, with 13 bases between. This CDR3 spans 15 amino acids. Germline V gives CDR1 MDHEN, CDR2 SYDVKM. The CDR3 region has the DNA TGTGCCAGCAGTGCGGCAGGGTCGTCCAAAAACATTCAGTACTTC. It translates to CASSAAGSSKNIQYF.

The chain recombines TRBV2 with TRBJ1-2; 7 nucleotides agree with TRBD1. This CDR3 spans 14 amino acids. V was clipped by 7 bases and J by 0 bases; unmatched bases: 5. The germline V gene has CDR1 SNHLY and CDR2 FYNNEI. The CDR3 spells CASTSGQANYGYTF. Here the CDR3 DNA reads TGTGCCAGCACCTCCGGACAGGCTAACTATGGCTACACCTTC.

This CDR3 is CSASTQMGLADSYEQYF. CDR3 DNA sequence: TGCAGTGCTAGTACACAGATGGGACTAGCGGACTCCTACGAGCAGTACTTC. This chain joins TRBV20-1 and TRBJ2-7; 11 nucleotides agree with TRBD2. With V trimmed by 3 bases and J by 0 bases, 10 bases remained unmatched. The CDR3 totals 17 residues. The germline V gene has CDR1 DFQATT and CDR2 SNEGSKA (reference sequence).

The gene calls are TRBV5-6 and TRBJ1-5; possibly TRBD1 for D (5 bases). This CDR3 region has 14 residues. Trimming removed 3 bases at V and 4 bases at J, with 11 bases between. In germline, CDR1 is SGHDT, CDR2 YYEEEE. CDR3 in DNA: TGTGCCAGCAGCTCCACGACAGCGAATCAGCCCCAGCATTTT. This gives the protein CASSSTTANQPQHF.

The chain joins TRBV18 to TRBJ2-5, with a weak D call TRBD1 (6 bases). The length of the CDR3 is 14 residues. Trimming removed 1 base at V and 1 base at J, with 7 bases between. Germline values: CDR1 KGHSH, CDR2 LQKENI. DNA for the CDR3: TGTGCCAGCTCACCACAGACAGGCCAAGAGACCCAGTACTTC. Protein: CASSPQTGQETQYF.

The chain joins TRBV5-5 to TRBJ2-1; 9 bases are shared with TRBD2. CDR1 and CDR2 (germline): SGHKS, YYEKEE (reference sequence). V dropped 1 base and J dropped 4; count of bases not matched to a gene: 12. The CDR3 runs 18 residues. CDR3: CASSLRAGGSDRYNEQFF. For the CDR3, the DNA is TGTGCCAGCAGCTTGAGGGCGGGAGGGTCGGATCGGTACAATGAGCAGTTCTTC.

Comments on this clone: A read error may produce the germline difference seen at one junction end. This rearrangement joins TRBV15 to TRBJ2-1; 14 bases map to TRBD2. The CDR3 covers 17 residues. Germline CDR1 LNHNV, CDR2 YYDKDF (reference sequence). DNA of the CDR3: TGTGCCACCAGCAGGACTAGCGGGGGGGCTCAGTACAATGGGCAGTTCTTC. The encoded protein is CATSRTSGGAQYNGQFF.

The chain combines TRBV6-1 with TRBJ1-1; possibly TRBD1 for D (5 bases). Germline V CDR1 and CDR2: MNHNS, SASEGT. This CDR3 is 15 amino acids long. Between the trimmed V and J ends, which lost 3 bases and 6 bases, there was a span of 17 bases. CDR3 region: CASSDTGATNPEAFF. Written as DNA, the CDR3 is TGTGCCAGCAGTGATACTGGGGCTACCAACCCTGAAGCTTTCTTT.

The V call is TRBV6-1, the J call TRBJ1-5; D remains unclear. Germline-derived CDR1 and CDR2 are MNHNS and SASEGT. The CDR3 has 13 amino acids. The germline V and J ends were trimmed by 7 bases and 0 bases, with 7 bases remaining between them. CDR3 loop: CASIFSSNQPQHF. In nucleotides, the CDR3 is TGTGCCAGCATCTTCAGTAGCAATCAGCCCCAGCATTTT.

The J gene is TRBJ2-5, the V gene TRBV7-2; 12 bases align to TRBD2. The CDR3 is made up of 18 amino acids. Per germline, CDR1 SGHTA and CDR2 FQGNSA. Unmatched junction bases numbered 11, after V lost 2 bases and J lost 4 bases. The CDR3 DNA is TGTGCCAGCAGCTTAAGCCTAGCGGGGGGGCCTCAAGGAGAGACCCAGTACTTC. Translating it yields CASSLSLAGGPQGETQYF.

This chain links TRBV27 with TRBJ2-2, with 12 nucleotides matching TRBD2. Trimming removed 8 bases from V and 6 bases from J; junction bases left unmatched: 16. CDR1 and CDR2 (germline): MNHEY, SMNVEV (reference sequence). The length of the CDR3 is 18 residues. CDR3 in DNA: TGTGCCAGCCATCATTCCGGACTAGCGGGAATCGGGTCCGGGGAGCTGTTTTTT. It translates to CASHHSGLAGIGSGELFF.

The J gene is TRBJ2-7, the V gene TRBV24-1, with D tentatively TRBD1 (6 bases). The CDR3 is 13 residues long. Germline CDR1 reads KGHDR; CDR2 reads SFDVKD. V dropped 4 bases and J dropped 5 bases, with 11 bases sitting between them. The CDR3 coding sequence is TGTGCCACCAGTGAACTATACAGGGACGAGCAGTACTTC. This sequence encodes CATSELYRDEQYF.

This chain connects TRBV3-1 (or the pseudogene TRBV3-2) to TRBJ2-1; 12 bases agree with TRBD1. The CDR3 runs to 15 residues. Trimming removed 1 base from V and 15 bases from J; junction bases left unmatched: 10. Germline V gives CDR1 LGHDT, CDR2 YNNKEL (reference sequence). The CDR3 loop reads CASSQVLGTGGNRFF. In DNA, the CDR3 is TGTGCCAGCAGCCAAGTTTTAGGGACAGGGGGCAACAGGTTCTTC.